There are a few counts of the clone carrying this T cell receptor beta chain. The antigen is unknown. Since all of the isolated RNA was reverse transcribed, expressed TCRB transcripts were what got sequenced. Measured with immunoSEQ multiplex PCR; TCRdb has only the in-frame clones, and not every one. The sample records fewer than 300,000 clones, around 20% being singletons. The authors sorted CD4+ naive, central memory, regulatory and stem cell-like memory cells via CD45RO/CCR7/CD25/CD127/CD95/CD27. This record comes from a study of beta chain features in type 1 diabetes. Findings and limits, study-wide: Reduced insertions and increased deletions marked VDJ junctions in type 1 diabetes patients. A moderate, significant TCRB CDR3 shortening appeared in type 1 diabetes across four CD4+ subsets. Still unanswered here is whether HLA type influences TCRB rearrangement. The naive, central memory and Treg TCRB repertoires showed an apparent similarity that was greater among patients than among healthy donors.

The CDR3 is 13 amino acids. Germline lookup yields CDR1 MNHEY and CDR2 SMNVEV (reference sequence). The V and J ends lost 5 bases and 6 bases, in that order; junction bases with no gene match: 6. J is TRBJ2-7 and V is TRBV27; 8 bases map to TRBD1. This sequence was found in a woman in her thirties or forties with type 1 diabetes. Sequenced: naive CD4+ T cells from blood. In DNA, the CDR3 is TGTGCCAGCAGTGCCGACAGGGGTCTCGAGCAGTACTTC. Residues: CASSADRGLEQYF.